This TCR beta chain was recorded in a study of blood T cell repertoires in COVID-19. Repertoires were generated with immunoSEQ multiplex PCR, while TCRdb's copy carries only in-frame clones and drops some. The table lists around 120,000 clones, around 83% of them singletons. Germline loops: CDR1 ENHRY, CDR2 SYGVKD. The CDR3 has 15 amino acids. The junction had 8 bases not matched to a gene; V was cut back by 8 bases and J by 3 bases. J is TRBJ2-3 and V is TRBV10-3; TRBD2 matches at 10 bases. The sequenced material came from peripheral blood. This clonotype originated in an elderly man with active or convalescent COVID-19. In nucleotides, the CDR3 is TGTGCCATCGGGGGGGGACTAGCGATAACAGATACGCAGTATTTT. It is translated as CAIGGGLAITDTQYF.